This T cell receptor beta chain was sequenced during a study of T cell responses to AZD1222 COVID-19 vaccine (TCRdb year 2021). The study in broad terms: AZD1222 recipients given second doses at about 4 weeks or at about 12 weeks were pooled, since spike-specific TCR depth and breadth were not found to differ between the two schedules. A total of more than 230 trial participants underwent TCR sequencing, of whom under 220 had received two doses of AZD1222 and 26 had received two doses of the MenACWY control vaccine. Trial participants were enrolled by age into 18-55, 56-69 and 70-plus year subgroups, with roughly 160, 29 and 62 TCR-sequenced participants respectively.

Trimming at the junction amounts to 0 bases on V and 0 bases on J, and the germline ends lie 10 bases apart. From cysteine to phenylalanine, the CDR3 is 15 amino acids long. Here the CDR3 DNA is all that survives: 45 bases in frame from base 1. In the germline V gene, CDR1 corresponds to SGDLS and CDR2 to YYNGEE. Of note for this clone: Its antigen remains undetermined. Per-nucleotide qualities are absent, and no much larger clonotype sits a single base away.

What the work shows at the level of the full study, not this receptor alone: After two AZD1222 doses, spike-specific TCR breadth and depth were significantly higher than at day 0 and than in MenACWY recipients. Only five to seven AZD1222 recipients were SARS-CoV-2 seropositive at baseline, limiting conclusions about previously exposed vaccinees. The vaccine-associated CD4 TCRs covered the entire spike protein, and the dominant responses fell in regions 160-218 and 743-854. The 56-69-year group was small, and its depth increase did not reach significance, likely because of low power. Because no day 14 peak-response samples were available, repertoires were characterized only after the peak T cell response. Participants were mostly white British and included more females than males, and it was suggested by the authors that clonal diversity may have been underestimated. Reportedly, close to half of the unique spike-specific TCRs recognized epitopes lying outside the regions that are mutated in the B.1.351 and B.1.1.7 variants.

Reading the label with the study, this specimen's time point is: baseline before first vaccination. Vaccinee samples came from UK trials COV001 and COV002, including a single-blind randomized controlled phase 2/3 trial of AZD1222 (ChAdOx1 nCoV-19) in healthy adults. For TCRbeta chain sequencing, PBMC samples were collected from trial participants at day 0 and at day 28 after the second dose. The CDR3 regions of human TCRbeta chains were analyzed by immunosequencing. Concerning the study's data processing: Repertoire TCRs were checked for matches against a reference library of SARS-CoV-2-specific TCRs that had been generated using the MIRA antigen-specificity platform. Breadth was defined as the fraction of unique TCRs that were SARS-CoV-2-associated, and depth was defined as the fraction of total T cells that were SARS-CoV-2-associated. Using the MIRA data, each spike-specific TCR was mapped to the spike region that the TCR reacts to and placed in a CD4 or CD8 class. Log10-transformed breadth and depth values were compared by one-way ANOVA with Sidak's multiple comparisons tests. What TCRdb holds here is the immuneACCESS table cut down to in-frame rearrangements. Part of the clones is not present; checked against another copy, under half of the missing clones reflect an unresolved V gene, and the others are unexplained. That table supplies the V and J calls and clone size; D and trimming were determined from the DNA. This sample holds approximately 170,000 clones; under 95% were observed only once. Of the sample, approximately 4.8% falls within the top ten clones.

The sequence came from an adult in good health. The receptor chain draws on TRBV9 and TRBJ2-7, with the D gene not clear enough to name. Specimen: peripheral blood, collected on day 0 of AZD1222 vaccination. The CDR3 reads as follows: CASSVGSSLSYEQYF. At the DNA level, the sequence is TGTGCCAGCAGCGTAGGTAGTAGCCTCTCCTACGAGCAGTACTTC.